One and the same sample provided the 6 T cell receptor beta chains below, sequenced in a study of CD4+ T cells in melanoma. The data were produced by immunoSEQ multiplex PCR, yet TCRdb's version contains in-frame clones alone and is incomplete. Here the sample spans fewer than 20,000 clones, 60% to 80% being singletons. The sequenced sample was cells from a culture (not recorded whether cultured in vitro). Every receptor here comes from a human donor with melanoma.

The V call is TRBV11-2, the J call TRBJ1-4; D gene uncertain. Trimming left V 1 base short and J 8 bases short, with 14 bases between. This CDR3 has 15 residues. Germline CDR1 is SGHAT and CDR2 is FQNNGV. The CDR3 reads CASSLGLGSGEKLFF. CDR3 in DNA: TGTGCCAGCAGCTTAGGGTTGGGATCGGGGGAAAAACTGTTTTTT.

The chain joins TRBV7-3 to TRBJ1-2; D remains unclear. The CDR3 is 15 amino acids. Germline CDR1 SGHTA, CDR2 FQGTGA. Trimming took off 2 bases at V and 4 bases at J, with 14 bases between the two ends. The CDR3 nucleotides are TGTGCCAGCAGCTTATTACCCGAGGCCGGCTATGGCTACACCTTC. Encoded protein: CASSLLPEAGYGYTF.

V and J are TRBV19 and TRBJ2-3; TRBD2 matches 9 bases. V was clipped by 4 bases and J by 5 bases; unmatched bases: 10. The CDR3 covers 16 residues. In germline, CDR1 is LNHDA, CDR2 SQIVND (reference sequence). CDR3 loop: CASSTRAGGRLDTQYF. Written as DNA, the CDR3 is TGTGCCAGTAGTACCAGAGCGGGGGGCCGGCTAGATACGCAGTATTTT.

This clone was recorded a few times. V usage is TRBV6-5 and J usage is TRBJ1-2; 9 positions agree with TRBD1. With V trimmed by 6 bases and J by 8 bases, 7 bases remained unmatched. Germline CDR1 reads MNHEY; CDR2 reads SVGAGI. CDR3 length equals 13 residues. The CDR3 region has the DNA TGTGCCAGCAGCCCGAGGACAGGGGCCGGCTACACCTTC. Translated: CASSPRTGAGYTF.

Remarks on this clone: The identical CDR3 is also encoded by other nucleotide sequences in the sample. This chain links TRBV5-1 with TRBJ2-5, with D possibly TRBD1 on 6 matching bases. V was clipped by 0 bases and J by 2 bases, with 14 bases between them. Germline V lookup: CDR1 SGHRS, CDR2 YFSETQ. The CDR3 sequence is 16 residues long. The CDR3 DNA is TGCGCCAGCAGCTTGGCCTGGGGGACAAATCAAGAGACCCAGTACTTC. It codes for CASSLAWGTNQETQYF.

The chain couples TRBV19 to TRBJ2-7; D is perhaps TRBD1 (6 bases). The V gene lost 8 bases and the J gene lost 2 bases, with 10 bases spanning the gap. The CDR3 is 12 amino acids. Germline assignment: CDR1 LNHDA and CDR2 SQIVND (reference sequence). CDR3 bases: TGTGCCAGTTCCGGACAGACCTACGAGCAGTACTTC. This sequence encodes CASSGQTYEQYF.